The next 32 T cell receptor beta chains were all read from a single sample in a study of T-cell reconstitution after alpha-beta-depleted transplantation in children. Preparation of the TCRbeta library used unique molecular identifiers. TCRdb reprocessed the PCR reads via MiXCR and lists one record per CDR3 protein. The profile shows fewer than 550,000 distinct CDR3 sequences, roughly a tenth of them singletons. Sample: PBMCs, taken before TCRalphabeta/CD19-depleted stem cell transplant. The receptors were gathered from a child aged 2-15 years with inherited bone marrow failure, due to receive a stem cell transplant.

There are many counts of this clonotype. The V call is TRBV27, the J call TRBJ2-1, with D maybe TRBD2 (5 bases). This CDR3 has 15 residues. The germline V and J ends were trimmed by 3 bases and 2 bases, with 11 bases remaining between them. Germline values: CDR1 MNHEY, CDR2 SMNVEV (reference sequence). The CDR3: CASSFMEAPYNEQFF. For the CDR3, the DNA is TGTGCCAGCAGTTTTATGGAGGCCCCCTACAATGAGCAGTTCTTC.

This clonotype showed up many times. This chain connects TRBV9 to TRBJ2-3; possibly TRBD2 for D (6 bases). CDR3 length: 14 amino acids. Germline V lookup: CDR1 SGDLS, CDR2 YYNGEE. Between the trimmed V and J ends, which lost 5 bases and 2 bases, there was a span of 12 bases. The CDR3 loop reads CASRSRTNTDTQYF. In nucleotides, the CDR3 is TGTGCCAGCAGGTCCAGGACTAACACAGATACGCAGTATTTT. Variable domain in full (rest from reference TRBV9 and TRBJ2-3): DSGVTQTPKHLITATGQRVTLRCSPRSGDLSVYWYQQSLDQGLQFLIQYYNGEERAKGNILERFSAQQFPDLHSELNLSSLELGDSALYFCASRSRTNTDTQYFGPGTRLTVL.

This clonotype turned up a few times. V and J are TRBV12-3 or TRBV12-4 and TRBJ1-5; D possibly corresponds to TRBD1 (6 bases). CDR3 length equals 14 residues. V was shortened by 6 bases and J by 5 bases, with 14 bases between the two germline ends. DNA for the CDR3: TGTGCCAGCAGCCCACCAGGGGAGGATCAGCCCCAGCATTTT. Protein sequence: CASSPPGEDQPQHF.

This clonotype turned up a few times. The chain recombines TRBV20-1 with TRBJ2-2; the D gene is possibly TRBD1 (6 bases). Trimming removed 2 bases at V and 0 bases at J, with 13 bases between. From germline, CDR1 is DFQATT and CDR2 SNEGSKA (reference sequence). This CDR3 is built from 16 residues. The CDR3 DNA reads as TGCAGTGCTAGACCCCCCGGGACACCGAACACCGGGGAGCTGTTTTTT. Its translation is CSARPPGTPNTGELFF.

This clonotype occurred many times. V gene TRBV12-3 or TRBV12-4 combines with J gene TRBJ2-5; D is possibly TRBD2 (5 bases). Trimming took 6 bases from V and 5 from J, leaving 16 bases between them. The CDR3 contains 14 residues. The CDR3 here is CASSYWETTETQYF. The CDR3 DNA reads TGTGCCAGCAGCTACTGGGAGACTACTGAGACCCAGTACTTC.

This clonotype occurred many times. This chain uses TRBV2 with TRBJ2-7; D is undetermined. V was cut by 5 bases and J by 5 bases, with 7 bases left in between. Germline V gene data show CDR1 as SNHLY and CDR2 as FYNNEI. The CDR3 runs 11 residues. The CDR3 sequence: CASSQDNEQYF. As DNA, the CDR3 is TGTGCCAGCAGTCAGGATAACGAGCAGTACTTC.

The chain links TRBV27 to TRBJ2-7; 10 bases map to TRBD1. V shed 4 bases, J shed 7 bases, and the junction held 13 bases outside the gene matches. The germline V gene encodes CDR1 MNHEY and CDR2 SMNVEV (reference sequence). The CDR3 runs to 16 residues. The CDR3 nucleotides are TGTGCCAGCAGTTCAATTCTCGGGACAGGGGTTCAGGAGCAGTACTTC. Translation: CASSSILGTGVQEQYF.

Ten or more counts support this clonotype. This rearrangement joins TRBV28 to TRBJ2-1; D is uncertain. The CDR3 is made up of 16 amino acids. The germline CDR1 and CDR2 sequences are MDHEN and SYDVKM. Trimming removed 6 bases at V and 0 bases at J, with 15 bases between. CDR3 sequence (DNA): TGTGCCAGCAGCTCAGCGTCGACCTCCTCCTACAATGAGCAGTTCTTC. Translation: CASSSASTSSYNEQFF.

This clonotype was seen many times. The V gene is TRBV12-3 or TRBV12-4, the J gene TRBJ1-5, with 8 bases lining up with TRBD1. This CDR3 has 13 residues. V lost 5 bases to trimming and J lost 6 bases; unmatched junction nucleotides: 3. The CDR3 region is CASSPDRGQPQHF. The DNA of the CDR3 is TGTGCCAGCAGTCCCGACAGGGGTCAGCCCCAGCATTTT.

The table lists this clonotype with a few counts. The V gene is TRBV6-2 or TRBV6-3, the J gene TRBJ2-7; D assignment may be TRBD1 or TRBD2 (5 bases each). Trimming removed 5 bases from V and 5 bases from J, with 19 bases in between. Germline values: CDR1 MNHEY, CDR2 SVGEGT. This CDR3 is built from 15 residues. CDR3 coding DNA: TGTGCCAGCAGTAGATCGATAAGGGACCCCGACGAGCAGTACTTC. Translation: CASSRSIRDPDEQYF.

This clonotype has at least ten counts. The chain couples TRBV30 to TRBJ2-1; the D gene is possibly TRBD2 (5 bases). Germline CDR1 GTSNPN, CDR2 SVGIG (reference sequence). The CDR3 has 14 residues. Trimming cost V 1 base and J 2 bases, with 9 bases left between them. The CDR3 DNA reads TGTGCCTGGAGTGATGCTAGCCCCTACAATGAGCAGTTCTTC. Amino acids: CAWSDASPYNEQFF.

In this sample, this clonotype turned up many times. The chain combines TRBV7-9 with TRBJ2-1; no clear D gene. The germline V gene encodes CDR1 SEHNR and CDR2 FQNEAQ (reference sequence). Between the trimmed V and J ends, which lost 7 bases and 6 bases, there was a span of 10 bases. The CDR3 has 12 amino acids. For the CDR3, the DNA is TGTGCCAGCAAAAGACACCCCAATGAGCAGTTCTTC. As protein: CASKRHPNEQFF. Full variable domain (outside the CDR3, taken from reference TRBV7-9 and TRBJ2-1): DTGVSQNPRHKITKRGQNVTFRCDPISEHNRLYWYRQTLGQGPEFLTYFQNEAQLEKSRLLSDRFSAERPKGSFSTLEIQRTEQGDSAMYLCASKRHPNEQFFGPGTRLTVL.

This clonotype was picked up many times. The V and J genes are TRBV7-2 and TRBJ2-2; 7 bases match TRBD1. The V and J ends lost 1 base and 6 bases, in that order; junction bases with no gene match: 5. The CDR3 has 15 amino acids. Germline V CDR1 and CDR2: SGHTA, FQGNSA. CDR3 sequence: CASSLGGQRPGELFF. In DNA form, the CDR3 reads TGTGCCAGCAGCTTAGGGGGACAGAGACCCGGGGAGCTGTTTTTT.

This sequence joins TRBV6-2 or TRBV6-3 and TRBJ2-1; the D is unclear. Germline CDR1 is MNHEY and CDR2 is SVGEGT. V lost 1 base, J lost 2 bases, and 15 bases lay in between. The CDR3 spans 17 residues. The CDR3 DNA follows: TGTGCCAGCAGTTACTTACCCCTCCGGGTTCCCTACAATGAGCAGTTCTTC. It translates to CASSYLPLRVPYNEQFF.

This clonotype was counted a few times. The chain is built from TRBV20-1 and TRBJ2-7, with D tentatively TRBD2 (5 bases). In germline, CDR1 is DFQATT, CDR2 SNEGSKA (reference sequence). V lost 2 bases, J lost 3 bases, and 26 bases lay in between. This CDR3 is built from 18 residues. DNA for the CDR3: TGCAGTGCTAGACCTCTCAGCGGCTTGAAGAGACTGGTCTACGAGCAGTACTTC. Protein: CSARPLSGLKRLVYEQYF.

The chain couples TRBV5-1 to TRBJ2-1, with D hard to call. V was shortened by 0 bases and J by 4 bases, with 14 bases between the two germline ends. The CDR3 loop spans 16 amino acids. Germline V gene sequence: CDR1 SGHRS, CDR2 YFSETQ. The CDR3 DNA reads TGCGCCAGCAGCTTGGGGACGGTGGCGGCATACAATGAGCAGTTCTTC. This translates into CASSLGTVAAYNEQFF. Filled out from reference TRBV5-1 and TRBJ2-1, the complete variable domain reads KAGVTQTPRYLIKTRGQQVTLSCSPISGHRSVSWYQQTPGQGLQFLFEYFSETQRNKGNFPGRFSGRQFSNSRSEMNVSTLELGDSALYLCASSLGTVAAYNEQFFGPGTRLTVL.

Only a few counts were recorded for this clonotype. The genes are TRBV4-3 and TRBJ2-4; no clear D gene. This CDR3 region has 15 residues. Germline CDR1 and CDR2: LGHNA and YSLEER. Trimming left V 4 bases short and J 0 bases short, with 10 bases between. CDR3 amino acids: CASSPHTAAKNIQYF. The CDR3, as DNA: TGCGCCAGCAGCCCGCACACAGCAGCCAAAAACATTCAGTACTTC.

The sample holds many counts of this clonotype. V is TRBV12-3 or TRBV12-4 and J is TRBJ1-1; D gene ambiguous. The ends were cut back, 2 bases at V and 3 bases at J, with 13 bases in the middle. The CDR3 consists of 15 residues. CDR3 sequence reads: CASSLYGSPDTEAFF. Here the CDR3 DNA reads TGTGCCAGCAGTTTATATGGGTCCCCGGACACTGAAGCTTTCTTT.

A few counts support this clonotype. This chain uses TRBV11-2 with TRBJ2-1; weak D call: TRBD2 (5 bases). With 0 bases removed from V and 15 bases from J, the gap between germline ends came to 18 bases. The CDR3 consists of 14 residues. CDR1 is SGHAT and CDR2 is FQNNGV in the germline V gene. CDR3 sequence reads: CASSLDATSSERFF. CDR3 DNA sequence: TGTGCCAGCAGCTTAGACGCTACTAGTTCTGAAAGGTTCTTC.

The rearrangement links TRBV20-1 to TRBJ2-7, with 8 bases aligning to TRBD2. Per germline, CDR1 DFQATT and CDR2 SNEGSKA (reference sequence). The CDR3 length is 15 residues. Germline trimming cut 5 bases from V and 4 bases from J; bases unmatched to any gene: 13. CDR3 sequence (DNA): TGCAGTGCTTCTCCCTTGGCCGGGACTAGATACGAGCAGTACTTC. Translated, it gives CSASPLAGTRYEQYF.

This clonotype has ten or more counts. This sequence joins TRBV5-1 and TRBJ2-6, with TRBD1 identical over 8 bases. After removal of 0 bases from V and 2 bases from J, the junction contained 7 bases not matched to a gene. The CDR3 contains 18 residues. The V gene's germline CDR1 is SGHRS and CDR2 YFSETQ. The CDR3 spells CASSLGWTGFTGANVLTF. CDR3 coding DNA: TGCGCCAGCAGCTTGGGGTGGACAGGGTTCACTGGGGCCAACGTCCTGACTTTC.

This clonotype was seen many times. The CDR3 spells CASSLEGFTAIYNEQFF. The CDR3 DNA reads as TGTGCCAGCAGCTTAGAAGGGTTTACCGCTATCTACAATGAGCAGTTCTTC. The chain uses TRBV11-2 and TRBJ2-1; D unclear. Per germline, CDR1 SGHAT and CDR2 FQNNGV. This CDR3 contains 17 residues. V lost 0 bases to trimming and J lost 3 bases, with 15 bases between them.

This clonotype was found a few times. The gene calls are TRBV11-2 and TRBJ2-6; 12 bases fit TRBD1. Germline CDR1 and CDR2: SGHAT and FQNNGV. The junction had 9 bases not matched to a gene; V was cut back by 5 bases and J by 4 bases. This CDR3 region has 18 residues. In nucleotides, the CDR3 is TGTGCCAGCAGCCAACCGGGACAGGGGGCTATGGGGGCCAACGTCCTGACTTTC. Translated, it gives CASSQPGQGAMGANVLTF.

At least ten counts were recorded for this clonotype. The rearrangement joins TRBV10-3 to TRBJ1-1; 11 bases match TRBD1. CDR1 is ENHRY and CDR2 is SYGVKD in the germline V gene. This CDR3 has 14 amino acids. V lost 6 bases to trimming and J lost 6 bases; unmatched junction nucleotides: 6. The CDR3 loop reads CAIRGTGGFAEAFF. In nucleotides, the CDR3 is TGTGCCATCAGGGGGACAGGGGGGTTCGCTGAAGCTTTCTTT.

J is TRBJ2-5 and V is TRBV23-1; D is perhaps TRBD2 (5 bases). TRBV23-1 is flagged as an ORF with uncertain function. The CDR3 loop spans 19 amino acids. V gave up 5 bases and J gave up 1 base, with 26 bases separating them. The CDR3 reads CASSGGQPPRQALQETQYF. The CDR3 region has the DNA TGCGCCAGCAGTGGAGGTCAGCCTCCTCGGCAGGCCCTCCAAGAGACCCAGTACTTC.

In its sample, this clonotype was seen many times. CDR3 amino acids: CSAWLPGTSFNEQFF. Here the CDR3 DNA reads TGCAGTGCTTGGCTCCCGGGGACTAGCTTCAATGAGCAGTTCTTC. This chain connects TRBV20-1 to TRBJ2-1, with 9 bases matching TRBD2. The CDR3 has 15 amino acids. Germline assignment: CDR1 DFQATT and CDR2 SNEGSKA (reference sequence). With 5 bases clipped from V and 6 bases from J, the junction kept 11 bases outside the gene matches.

The rearrangement uses TRBV19 and TRBJ2-1; tentative D call: TRBD2 (7 bases). The ends were cut back, 1 base at V and 4 bases at J, with 17 bases in the middle. CDR3 length: 17 amino acids. From germline, CDR1 is LNHDA and CDR2 SQIVND (reference sequence). This CDR3 reads CASSIAAGGLGYNEQFF. Here the CDR3 DNA reads TGTGCCAGTAGTATAGCCGCCGGGGGGCTGGGGTACAATGAGCAGTTCTTC.

A few counts support this clonotype. This rearrangement joins TRBV10-1 to TRBJ2-3; D unclear. CDR3 length equals 14 residues. Germline V gene lookup returns CDR1 WNHNN and CDR2 SYGVQD (reference sequence). The germline V and J ends were trimmed by 6 bases and 2 bases, with 12 bases remaining between them. The CDR3 loop is CASSEIADTDTQYF. In nucleotides, the CDR3 is TGCGCCAGCAGCGAAATAGCTGACACAGATACGCAGTATTTT.

This clonotype was observed many times. The rearrangement joins TRBV4-3 to TRBJ2-4; TRBD1 matches 8 bases. This CDR3 region has 16 residues. The J segment lost 14 bases and the V segment lost 4 bases, leaving 19 bases of the junction unmatched. Per the germline V gene, CDR1 is LGHNA and CDR2 is YSLEER. In nucleotides, the CDR3 is TGCGCCAGCAGCCCCGGATTCGAGGGCAGGGGGCGTAGGGAGTACTTC. Translating it yields CASSPGFEGRGRREYF.

This clonotype came up many times. The rearrangement uses TRBV7-9 and TRBJ2-7; TRBD1 aligns across 9 bases. The CDR3 length is 16 residues. Germline V gene sequence: CDR1 SEHNR, CDR2 FQNEAQ (reference sequence). After removal of 3 bases from V and 2 bases from J, the junction contained 8 bases not matched to a gene. The CDR3 here is CASSLPPGQGPYEQYF. CDR3 DNA sequence: TGTGCCAGCAGCTTGCCGCCGGGACAGGGCCCCTACGAGCAGTACTTC.

This clonotype was recorded at least ten times. V and J are TRBV6-1 and TRBJ2-2; TRBD1 aligns across 9 bases. There are 14 residues in the CDR3. The germline gives CDR1 MNHNS, CDR2 SASEGT. Germline trimming cut 7 bases from V and 4 bases from J; bases unmatched to any gene: 4. DNA of the CDR3: TGTGCCAGCACCACAGGGGGCGGCACCGGGGAGCTGTTTTTT. It specifies CASTTGGGTGELFF.

This clonotype was seen ten or more times. The V call is TRBV11-2, the J call TRBJ2-2, with 15 bases that match TRBD2. The V and J ends lost 3 bases and 3 bases, in that order; junction bases with no gene match: 5. CDR1 SGHAT and CDR2 FQNNGV come from the germline V gene. The length of the CDR3 is 18 residues. CDR3 residues: CASSLGLAGGTDTGELFF. CDR3 DNA sequence: TGTGCCAGCAGCTTGGGACTAGCGGGAGGTACCGACACCGGGGAGCTGTTTTTT.